The 17 T cell receptor beta chains in this list originate from one sample, sequenced in a study of shared clonotypes between healthy human individuals. This table comes from immunoSEQ multiplex PCR, and its TCRdb copy is limited to in-frame clones, with some not included. The table includes 2 million to 2.5 million clones, 90% to 95% detected once. Sequenced: naive CD4+ T cells from PBMCs. Specified subset: CD45RA+ positively selected. The receptors were gathered from a man aged 18 to 29 in good health. Some clones in this sample may be carry-over from other donors' samples.

This clone was detected a few times. The genes are TRBV19 and TRBJ2-7; a weak D match, TRBD2 (6 bases). Germline V gene data show CDR1 as LNHDA and CDR2 as SQIVND (reference sequence). The CDR3 runs to 14 residues. The V end was cut by 1 base, the J end by 6 bases, with 13 bases between. CDR3 loop: CASSIGRDGPEQYF. CDR3 in DNA: TGTGCCAGTAGTATAGGGAGGGACGGTCCCGAGCAGTACTTC. The whole variable domain, remainder taken from reference TRBV19 and TRBJ2-7, is DGGITQSPKYLFRKEGQNVTLSCEQNLNHDAMYWYRQDPGQGLRLIYYSQIVNDFQKGDIAEGYSVSREKKESFPLTVTSAQKNPTAFYLCASSIGRDGPEQYFGPGTRLTVT.

The chain recombines TRBV6-4 with TRBJ2-3, with a possible D match to TRBD1 (5 bases). There are 16 residues in the CDR3. V lost 6 bases, J lost 5 bases, and 21 bases lay in between. Germline values: CDR1 MRHNA, CDR2 SNTAGT. This chain's CDR3 is CASSETAMSPRDTQYF. The CDR3 nucleotides are TGTGCCAGCAGCGAGACAGCCATGTCCCCCCGAGATACGCAGTATTTT.

The chain carries TRBV6-6 and TRBJ2-6, with D tentatively TRBD1 (5 bases). Per the germline V gene, CDR1 is MNHNY and CDR2 is SVGAGI (reference sequence). Between the trimmed V and J ends, which lost 5 bases and 3 bases, there was a span of 14 bases. The CDR3 covers 16 residues. In DNA form, the CDR3 reads TGTGCCAGCAGTCAGGGCAGGAAGGGTGGGGCCAACGTCCTGACTTTC. This sequence encodes CASSQGRKGGANVLTF.

This clone showed up just once. The chain is built from TRBV5-1 and TRBJ1-3; D might be TRBD1 (5 bases). This CDR3 contains 16 residues. The germline gives CDR1 SGHRS, CDR2 YFSETQ. Trimming cost V 0 bases and J 8 bases, with 18 bases left between them. CDR3 sequence reads: CASSLGSQGGSYTIYF. The CDR3 bases are TGCGCCAGCAGCTTGGGAAGCCAGGGTGGGTCGTACACCATATATTTT.

The V gene is TRBV9, the J gene TRBJ1-2, with D uncertain. Germline V gene sequence: CDR1 SGDLS, CDR2 YYNGEE. V gave up 4 bases and J gave up 8 bases, with 21 bases separating them. The length of the CDR3 is 15 residues. The CDR3 reads CASSLTATYGEGYTF. For the CDR3, the DNA is TGTGCCAGCAGCTTAACAGCGACCTATGGTGAAGGCTACACCTTC.

This chain joins TRBV6-1 and TRBJ1-5; 8 positions match TRBD1. CDR3 size: 15 residues. The V gene's germline CDR1 is MNHNS and CDR2 SASEGT. The V segment lost 4 bases and the J segment 3 bases; nucleotides outside the gene matches: 5. The DNA for the CDR3 is TGTGCCAGCAGTGGATGGACAGGGATCAATCAGCCCCAGCATTTT. It yields the protein CASSGWTGINQPQHF.

This chain joins TRBV19 and TRBJ1-4, with D maybe TRBD1 (5 bases). Germline loops: CDR1 LNHDA, CDR2 SQIVND (reference sequence). This CDR3 spans 16 amino acids. Between the trimmed V and J ends, which lost 5 bases and 7 bases, there was a span of 20 bases. CDR3 residues: CASSSGGSRESEKLFF. DNA for the CDR3: TGTGCCAGTAGTTCCGGGGGGAGCAGGGAAAGTGAAAAACTGTTTTTT.

This clone was seen more than once but under ten times. The chain carries TRBV28 and TRBJ1-1; D not certain. Germline V gives CDR1 MDHEN, CDR2 SYDVKM. The CDR3 contains 12 residues. Trimming removed 2 bases at V and 7 bases at J, with 8 bases between. The chain's CDR3 is CASSLRSSEAFF. The CDR3 nucleotides read TGTGCCAGCAGTTTAAGATCCAGTGAAGCTTTCTTT. The whole variable domain, filled in from reference TRBV28 and TRBJ1-1, reads DVKVTQSSRYLVKRTGEKVFLECVQDMDHENMFWYRQDPGLGLRLIYFSYDVKMKEKGDIPEGYSVSREKKERFSLILESASTNQTSMYLCASSLRSSEAFFGQGTRLTVV.

As concerns this clone: This same CDR3 is encoded by further DNA sequences in the sample. The rearrangement joins TRBV6-5 to TRBJ2-7; either TRBD1 or TRBD2 may fit D (6 bases each). The CDR3 consists of 12 residues. V lost 2 bases and J 7 bases, leaving 9 bases between the germline ends. Germline values: CDR1 MNHEY, CDR2 SVGAGI. CDR3 residues: CASSYGGGEQYF. The CDR3 region has the DNA TGTGCCAGCAGTTACGGAGGGGGAGAGCAGTACTTC.

This chain connects TRBV4-2 to TRBJ1-1; D not resolved. The ends were cut back, 0 bases at V and 0 bases at J, with 11 bases in the middle. Germline V CDR1 and CDR2: LGHNA, YNFKEQ. This CDR3 comprises 16 residues. CDR3 loop: CASSQDPREMNTEAFF. The CDR3 nucleotides are TGTGCCAGCAGCCAAGATCCCCGGGAAATGAACACTGAAGCTTTCTTT.

This clone was recorded once. The chain links TRBV5-1 to TRBJ2-1, with D possibly matching TRBD2 (6 bases). V gave up 6 bases and J gave up 10 bases, with 23 bases separating them. Per the germline V gene, CDR1 is SGHRS and CDR2 is YFSETQ. CDR3 size: 15 residues. The CDR3 coding sequence is TGCGCCAGCAATTTATCGGGGGAGCAAAGAGTCGAGCAGTTCTTC. It translates to CASNLSGEQRVEQFF.

The chain couples TRBV5-5 to TRBJ2-1, with TRBD2 matching over 14 bases. Germline V lookup: CDR1 SGHKS, CDR2 YYEKEE (reference sequence). V was pared by 1 base and J by 4 bases, with 1 base of the junction left unmatched. There are 16 residues in the CDR3. The CDR3 here is CASSLWTSGRYNEQFF. CDR3 coding DNA: TGTGCCAGCAGCTTGTGGACTAGCGGGAGGTACAATGAGCAGTTCTTC.

V gene TRBV11-2 combines with J gene TRBJ2-5; D uncertain. Germline V gene sequence: CDR1 SGHAT, CDR2 FQNNGV. The ends were cut back, 5 bases at V and 0 bases at J, with 7 bases in the middle. This CDR3 has 13 amino acids. DNA of the CDR3: TGTGCCAGCAGCCGGACCGACCAAGAGACCCAGTACTTC. Residues: CASSRTDQETQYF.

V is TRBV29-1 and J is TRBJ2-4; TRBD1 matches 7 bases. With 4 bases clipped from V and 0 bases from J, the junction kept 3 bases outside the gene matches. The CDR3 totals 14 residues. The germline CDR1 and CDR2 sequences are SQVTM and ANQGSEA. CDR3 residues: CSVATGTAKNIQYF. The CDR3 nucleotides read TGCAGCGTTGCGACAGGGACAGCCAAAAACATTCAGTACTTC.

The V and J genes are TRBV6-5 and TRBJ2-1; 10 bases are shared with TRBD2. The CDR3 has 15 residues. Trimming removed 5 bases from V and 6 bases from J; junction bases left unmatched: 7. From germline, CDR1 is MNHEY and CDR2 SVGAGI. CDR3 DNA: TGTGCCAGCAGTATCCTAGCGGGAGCTTCCAATGAGCAGTTCTTC. Encoded protein: CASSILAGASNEQFF.

This clone was counted only a few times. The chain joins TRBV7-3 to TRBJ2-2; 7 nucleotides align to TRBD2. CDR3 length: 16 amino acids. Looked up from germline, CDR1 is SGHTA and CDR2 is FQGTGA. J was trimmed by 1 base and V by 5 bases; bases with no gene match: 7. The CDR3 region has the DNA TGTGCCAGCAGCCAACAAGCGGGGCAGAACACCGGGGAGCTGTTTTTT. Protein product: CASSQQAGQNTGELFF.

The chain uses TRBV2 and TRBJ2-1; D is unresolved. This CDR3 region has 11 residues. The germline V gene has CDR1 SNHLY and CDR2 FYNNEI. With 3 bases removed from V and 9 bases from J, the gap between germline ends came to 6 bases. The DNA for the CDR3 is TGTGCCAGCAGTGAGGTTGGTGAGCAGTTCTTC. Its translation is CASSEVGEQFF.